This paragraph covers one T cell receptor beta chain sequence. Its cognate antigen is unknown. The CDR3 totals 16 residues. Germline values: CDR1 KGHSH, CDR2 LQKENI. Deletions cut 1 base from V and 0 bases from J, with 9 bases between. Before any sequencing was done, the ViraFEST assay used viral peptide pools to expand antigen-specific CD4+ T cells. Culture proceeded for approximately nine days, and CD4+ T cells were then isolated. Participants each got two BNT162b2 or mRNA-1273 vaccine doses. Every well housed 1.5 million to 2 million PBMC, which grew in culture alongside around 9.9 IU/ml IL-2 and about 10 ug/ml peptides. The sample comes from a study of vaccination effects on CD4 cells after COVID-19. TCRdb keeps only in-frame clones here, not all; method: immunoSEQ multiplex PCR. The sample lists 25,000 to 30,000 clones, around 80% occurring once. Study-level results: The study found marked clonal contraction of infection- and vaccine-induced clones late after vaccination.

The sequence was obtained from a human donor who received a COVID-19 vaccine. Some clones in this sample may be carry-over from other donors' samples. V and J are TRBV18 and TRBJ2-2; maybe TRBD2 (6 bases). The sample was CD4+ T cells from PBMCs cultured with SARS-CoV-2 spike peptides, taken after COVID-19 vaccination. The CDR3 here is CASSPLSGANTGELFF. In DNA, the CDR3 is TGTGCCAGCTCACCACTTTCGGGGGCGAACACCGGGGAGCTGTTTTTT. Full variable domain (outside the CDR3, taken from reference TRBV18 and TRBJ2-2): NAGVMQNPRHLVRRRGQEARLRCSPMKGHSHVYWYRQLPEEGLKFMVYLQKENIIDESGMPKERFSAEFPKEGPSILRIQQVVRGDSAAYFCASSPLSGANTGELFFGEGSRLTVL.